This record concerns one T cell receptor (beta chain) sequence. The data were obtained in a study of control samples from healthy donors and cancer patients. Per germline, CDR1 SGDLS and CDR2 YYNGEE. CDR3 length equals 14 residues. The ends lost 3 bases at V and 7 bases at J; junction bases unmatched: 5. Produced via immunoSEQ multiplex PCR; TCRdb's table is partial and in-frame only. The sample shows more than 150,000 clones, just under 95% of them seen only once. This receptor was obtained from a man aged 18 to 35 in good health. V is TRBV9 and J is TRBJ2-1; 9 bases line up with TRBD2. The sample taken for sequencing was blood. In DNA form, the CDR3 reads TGTGCCAGCAGCGCCGGGACTAGCCTGAATGAGCAGTTCTTC. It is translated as CASSAGTSLNEQFF.